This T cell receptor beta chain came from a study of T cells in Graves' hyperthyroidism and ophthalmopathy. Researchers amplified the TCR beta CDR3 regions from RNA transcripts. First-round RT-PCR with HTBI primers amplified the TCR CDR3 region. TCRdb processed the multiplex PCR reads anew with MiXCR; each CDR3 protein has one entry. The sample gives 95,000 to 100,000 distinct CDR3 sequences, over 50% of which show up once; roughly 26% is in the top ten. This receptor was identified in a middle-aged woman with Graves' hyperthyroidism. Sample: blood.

The CDR3 here is CASSRGPTQETQYF. CDR3 bases: TGCGCCAGCAGCCGTGGACCGACCCAAGAGACCCAGTACTTC. This chain connects TRBV5-1 to TRBJ2-5; D is undetermined. Trimming cost V 4 bases and J 1 base, with 11 bases left between them. The V gene's germline CDR1 is SGHRS and CDR2 YFSETQ. The CDR3 runs 14 residues.